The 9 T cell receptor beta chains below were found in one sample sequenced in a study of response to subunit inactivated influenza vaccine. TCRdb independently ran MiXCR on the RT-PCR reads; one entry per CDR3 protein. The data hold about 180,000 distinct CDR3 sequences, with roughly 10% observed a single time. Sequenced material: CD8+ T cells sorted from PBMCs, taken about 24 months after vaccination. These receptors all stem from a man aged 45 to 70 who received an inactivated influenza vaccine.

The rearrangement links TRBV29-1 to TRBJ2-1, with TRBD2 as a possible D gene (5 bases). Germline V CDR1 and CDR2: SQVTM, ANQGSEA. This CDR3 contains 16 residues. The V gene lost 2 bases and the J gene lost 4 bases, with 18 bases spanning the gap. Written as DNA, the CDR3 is TGCAGCGTTGAACCCCCACTAGAGTCCCTTTACAATGAGCAGTTCTTC. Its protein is CSVEPPLESLYNEQFF.

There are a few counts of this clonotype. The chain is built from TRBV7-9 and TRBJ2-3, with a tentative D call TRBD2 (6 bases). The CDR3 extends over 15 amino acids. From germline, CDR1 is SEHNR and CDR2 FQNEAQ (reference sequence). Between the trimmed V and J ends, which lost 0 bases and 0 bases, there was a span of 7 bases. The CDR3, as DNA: TGTGCCAGCAGCTTAGCGGGGGGAAGCACAGATACGCAGTATTTT. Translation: CASSLAGGSTDTQYF.

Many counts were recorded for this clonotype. The CDR3 coding sequence is TGTGCCAGCAGCACCAGCTGGGGGGCTTACAATGAGCAGTTCTTC. The encoded protein is CASSTSWGAYNEQFF. The chain is built from TRBV7-6 and TRBJ2-1, with D perhaps being TRBD1 or TRBD2 (6 bases each). Germline CDR1 reads SGHVS; CDR2 reads FNYEAQ. V was cut by 5 bases and J by 4 bases, with 15 bases left in between. The CDR3 sequence is 15 residues long.

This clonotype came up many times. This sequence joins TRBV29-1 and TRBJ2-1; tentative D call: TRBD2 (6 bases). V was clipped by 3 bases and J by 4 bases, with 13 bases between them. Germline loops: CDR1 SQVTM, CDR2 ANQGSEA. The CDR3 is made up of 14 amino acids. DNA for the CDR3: TGCAGCGTTGAGGGGCTAGCGTGGTACAATGAGCAGTTCTTC. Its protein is CSVEGLAWYNEQFF.

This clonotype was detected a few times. The CDR3 reads CASSQDGFSGGEQYF. As DNA, the CDR3 is TGCGCCAGCAGCCAAGATGGGTTTAGCGGGGGCGAGCAGTACTTC. This chain connects TRBV4-3 to TRBJ2-7; 9 bases map to TRBD2. The CDR3 covers 15 residues. With 0 bases clipped from V and 6 bases from J, the junction kept 6 bases outside the gene matches. Per germline, CDR1 LGHNA and CDR2 YSLEER.

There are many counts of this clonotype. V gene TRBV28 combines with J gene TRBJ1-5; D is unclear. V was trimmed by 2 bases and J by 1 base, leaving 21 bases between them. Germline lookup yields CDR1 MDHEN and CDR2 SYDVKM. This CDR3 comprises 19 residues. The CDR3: CASSLIALYGSDSNQPQHF. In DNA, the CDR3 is TGTGCCAGCAGTTTAATTGCACTTTATGGCAGTGACAGCAATCAGCCCCAGCATTTT.

The CDR3 protein is CASRDQETEAFF. The CDR3 coding sequence is TGTGCCAGCAGGGACCAGGAGACTGAAGCTTTCTTT. V usage is TRBV28 and J usage is TRBJ1-1; D is ambiguous. Germline CDR1 is MDHEN and CDR2 is SYDVKM. This CDR3 has 12 residues. V shed 6 bases and J shed 5 bases, with 10 bases lying between them.

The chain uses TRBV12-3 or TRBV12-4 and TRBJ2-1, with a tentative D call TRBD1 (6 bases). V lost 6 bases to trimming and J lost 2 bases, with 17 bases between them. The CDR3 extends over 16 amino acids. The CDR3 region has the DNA TGTGCCAGCAGACCAGGCGACAGGAACGCCTACAATGAGCAGTTCTTC. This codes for CASRPGDRNAYNEQFF.

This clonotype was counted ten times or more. The CDR3 bases are TGCGCCAGCAGCCAAGCATCCCTTATTCTACCGGGGGAGCTGTTTTTT. It yields the protein CASSQASLILPGELFF. V and J are TRBV4-3 and TRBJ2-2, with no clear D. The CDR3 extends over 16 amino acids. Trimming left V 1 base short and J 8 bases short, with 17 bases between. Germline values: CDR1 LGHNA, CDR2 YSLEER.